The 20 T cell receptor beta chains below were found in one sample sequenced in a study of blood T cells in healthy people across ages. A second PCR, run for roughly 7 to 11 cycles, used a sample-barcoded 5' primer plus a J-beta primer mix. A single record per CDR3 protein comes from TCRdb applying MiXCR to the 5' RACE reads. Of hundreds of thousands of distinct CDR3 sequences in the sample, around 50% are singletons; the top ten hold more than 25%. The source material was blood. These receptors were taken from a man between 35 and 55 years old in good health.

The rearrangement links TRBV13 to TRBJ2-3; D perhaps matches TRBD2 (5 bases). Trimming took 5 bases from V and 9 from J, leaving 15 bases between them. The CDR3 extends over 13 amino acids. Germline V CDR1 and CDR2: PRHDT, FYEKMQ (reference sequence). The chain's CDR3 is CASSEGLPGTQYF. The CDR3 nucleotides read TGTGCCAGCAGCGAGGGTCTCCCGGGAACGCAGTATTTT. The entire variable domain, with the rest obtained from reference TRBV13 and TRBJ2-3, is as follows: AAGVIQSPRHLIKEKRETATLKCYPIPRHDTVYWYQQGPGQDPQFLISFYEKMQSDKGSIPDRFSAQQFSDYHSELNMSSLELGDSALYFCASSEGLPGTQYFGPGTRLTVL.

The chain joins TRBV29-1 to TRBJ1-1; D is perhaps TRBD1 (5 bases). This CDR3 is 14 amino acids long. The V end lost 1 base, the J end lost 4 bases, and 13 bases lay between the germline ends. The V gene's germline CDR1 is SQVTM and CDR2 ANQGSEA. This CDR3 reads CSVEVGVSGTEAFF. Here the CDR3 DNA reads TGCAGCGTTGAAGTGGGGGTTTCGGGCACTGAAGCTTTCTTT.

The chain recombines TRBV29-1 with TRBJ1-1, with D possibly TRBD1 on 5 matching bases. Looked up from germline, CDR1 is SQVTM and CDR2 is ANQGSEA. Trimming cost V 3 bases and J 6 bases, with 14 bases left between them. This CDR3 contains 13 residues. The DNA for the CDR3 is TGCAGCGTTGAGGGCCAGGGTTACGCTGAAGCTTTCTTT. Translated, it gives CSVEGQGYAEAFF.

J is TRBJ2-7 and V is TRBV28; the D gene is possibly TRBD2 (6 bases). Germline V gene lookup returns CDR1 MDHEN and CDR2 SYDVKM. CDR3 length equals 15 residues. V was clipped by 6 bases and J by 7 bases, with 22 bases between them. CDR3 sequence reads: CASSLLRAGFSEQYF. CDR3 nucleotide sequence: TGTGCCAGCAGCCTCCTGCGGGCGGGGTTTTCTGAGCAGTACTTC.

The sample holds many counts of this clonotype. The rearrangement joins TRBV2 to TRBJ2-7, with a weak D call TRBD2 (5 bases). Germline lookup yields CDR1 SNHLY and CDR2 FYNNEI. This CDR3 is built from 13 residues. V dropped 4 bases and J dropped 7 bases, with 14 bases sitting between them. The CDR3 nucleotides are TGTGCCAGCAGTGGGGTGGGAGAATGGGAGCAGTACTTC. It yields the protein CASSGVGEWEQYF.

There are a few counts of this clonotype. CDR3 in DNA: TGTGCCAGCAGCTTAGGACAGAATGACGGCGCTTTCTTT. Residues: CASSLGQNDGAFF. J is TRBJ1-1 and V is TRBV7-9; D perhaps matches TRBD1 (5 bases). Looked up from germline, CDR1 is SEHNR and CDR2 is FQNEAQ (reference sequence). The CDR3 has 13 amino acids. The V gene lost 1 base and the J gene lost 11 bases, with 14 bases spanning the gap.

This sequence joins TRBV7-9 and TRBJ1-2; no reliable D call. This CDR3 spans 15 amino acids. Per germline, CDR1 SEHNR and CDR2 FQNEAQ (reference sequence). V lost 5 bases and J lost 1, with 14 bases in between. The CDR3 loop is CASSRGSDLNYGYTF. The DNA for the CDR3 is TGTGCCAGCAGCCGCGGGTCGGACCTTAACTATGGCTACACCTTC.

The chain combines TRBV6-2 or TRBV6-3 with TRBJ1-1; the match to TRBD1 covers 7 bases. Germline trimming cut 7 bases from V and 5 bases from J; bases unmatched to any gene: 13. CDR3 length: 15 residues. The germline V gene has CDR1 MNHEY and CDR2 SVGEGT. The CDR3 region has the DNA TGTGCCAGCACCGACCGGGGCAGGGGGAGGACTGAAGCTTTCTTT. Encoded protein: CASTDRGRGRTEAFF.

The chain combines TRBV27 with TRBJ1-2; D is ambiguous. The CDR3 consists of 13 residues. Trimming stripped 5 bases from V and 8 bases from J, with 15 bases between. Germline loops: CDR1 MNHEY, CDR2 SMNVEV (reference sequence). The CDR3 coding sequence is TGTGCCAGCAGTGAATTGGTATCGGGGGGCTACACCTTC. Its protein product is CASSELVSGGYTF.

This clonotype was detected only a few times. The V gene is TRBV29-1, the J gene TRBJ1-1; tentative D call: TRBD1 (5 bases). Trimming took 6 bases from V and 7 from J, leaving 12 bases between them. The length of the CDR3 is 11 residues. CDR1 is SQVTM and CDR2 is ANQGSEA in the germline V gene. The CDR3 DNA is TGCAGCGTCACCTGGGGGAGTGAAGCTTTCTTT. It specifies CSVTWGSEAFF.

The V call is TRBV7-9, the J call TRBJ2-5; D may be TRBD1 (5 bases). The germline V and J ends were trimmed by 5 bases and 5 bases, with 21 bases remaining between them. This CDR3 has 16 amino acids. Per the germline V gene, CDR1 is SEHNR and CDR2 is FQNEAQ (reference sequence). CDR3 amino acids: CASSPMGQGFRETQYF. CDR3 bases: TGTGCCAGCAGCCCGATGGGGCAGGGATTTCGTGAGACCCAGTACTTC.

The chain employs TRBV7-2 and TRBJ1-1; the D is unclear. Trimming left V 2 bases short and J 1 base short, with 11 bases between. CDR1 is SGHTA and CDR2 is FQGNSA in the germline V gene. This CDR3 is 15 amino acids long. CDR3 DNA sequence: TGTGCCAGCAGCTTAAACAACAGACCGAACACTGAAGCTTTCTTT. This translates into CASSLNNRPNTEAFF.

The chain carries TRBV21-1 and TRBJ1-1; TRBD1 is the table's D call and was not checked against the DNA. TRBV21-1 is assigned pseudogene status. The CDR3 spans 15 residues. This chain's CDR3 is CASSPGTGSCTEAFF. In DNA form, the CDR3 reads TGTGCCAGCAGTCCCGGGACAGGGTCCTGCACTGAAGCTTTCTTT.

There are a few counts of this clonotype. The chain links TRBV7-2 to TRBJ1-2; D perhaps matches TRBD1 (6 bases). The V end lost 4 bases, the J end lost 6 bases, and 15 bases lay between the germline ends. The germline V gene encodes CDR1 SGHTA and CDR2 FQGNSA. This CDR3 has 14 residues. DNA for the CDR3: TGTGCCAGCAGCTCTATCGGGGGCCCTGATGGCTACACCTTC. It translates to CASSSIGGPDGYTF. The variable domain in full, completed from reference TRBV7-2 and TRBJ1-2, reads GAGVSQSPSNKVTEKGKDVELRCDPISGHTALYWYRQSLGQGLEFLIYFQGNSAPDKSGLPSDRFSAERTGGSVSTLTIQRTQQEDSAVYLCASSSIGGPDGYTFGSGTRLTVV.

With regard to this clonotype: Possible read error: a much larger clone is one base away. This chain connects TRBV29-1 to TRBJ2-5; no firm D call. Germline CDR1 and CDR2: SQVTM and ANQGSEA. There are 9 residues in the CDR3. The ends were cut back, 6 bases at V and 11 bases at J, with 10 bases in the middle. The CDR3 spells CSVEKEQYF. The CDR3 DNA is TGCAGCGTCGAGAAGGAGCAGTACTTC.

There are a few counts of this clonotype. The chain employs TRBV2 and TRBJ1-2, with TRBD1 matching over 7 bases. The ends lost 4 bases at V and 5 bases at J; junction bases unmatched: 4. The CDR3 has 13 amino acids. From germline, CDR1 is SNHLY and CDR2 FYNNEI. The CDR3 sequence is CASSGQGGYGYTF. The CDR3 DNA follows: TGTGCCAGCAGTGGACAGGGAGGATATGGCTACACCTTC.

DNA of the CDR3: TGCGCCAGCAGCCAAGATCCGGAGGGCCACTCCTACAATGAGCAGTTCTTC. Translated, it gives CASSQDPEGHSYNEQFF. This chain links TRBV4-1 with TRBJ2-1, with a possible D match to TRBD2 (6 bases). Looked up from germline, CDR1 is MGHRA and CDR2 is YSYEKL. This CDR3 has 17 amino acids. V lost 0 bases to trimming and J lost 0 bases, with 12 bases between them.

A few counts support this clonotype. The rearrangement uses TRBV6-2 or TRBV6-3 and TRBJ2-1; D is unclear. Per the germline V gene, CDR1 is MNHEY and CDR2 is SVGEGT. This CDR3 spans 13 amino acids. V was pared by 8 bases and J by 6 bases, with 14 bases between. The CDR3 protein is CASGRITPNEQFF. The CDR3 DNA reads TGTGCCAGCGGACGGATTACCCCCAATGAGCAGTTCTTC.

This clonotype was found once. This rearrangement joins TRBV28 to TRBJ2-4; D not certain. V was trimmed by 3 bases and J by 4 bases, leaving 10 bases between them. Germline V gene data show CDR1 as MDHEN and CDR2 as SYDVKM. The CDR3 is 14 amino acids. CDR3 sequence: CASSFGQAKNIQYF. For the CDR3, the DNA is TGTGCCAGCAGTTTTGGCCAGGCAAAAAACATTCAGTACTTC.

CDR3 region: CATSDSGQGKETQYF. The CDR3 DNA follows: TGTGCCACCAGTGACTCCGGACAGGGGAAAGAGACCCAGTACTTC. The chain carries TRBV24-1 and TRBJ2-7; 9 nucleotides match TRBD1. The DNA end lines up better with TRBJ2-5; the J call may be wrong. Germline values: CDR1 KGHDR, CDR2 SFDVKD. CDR3 size: 15 residues.